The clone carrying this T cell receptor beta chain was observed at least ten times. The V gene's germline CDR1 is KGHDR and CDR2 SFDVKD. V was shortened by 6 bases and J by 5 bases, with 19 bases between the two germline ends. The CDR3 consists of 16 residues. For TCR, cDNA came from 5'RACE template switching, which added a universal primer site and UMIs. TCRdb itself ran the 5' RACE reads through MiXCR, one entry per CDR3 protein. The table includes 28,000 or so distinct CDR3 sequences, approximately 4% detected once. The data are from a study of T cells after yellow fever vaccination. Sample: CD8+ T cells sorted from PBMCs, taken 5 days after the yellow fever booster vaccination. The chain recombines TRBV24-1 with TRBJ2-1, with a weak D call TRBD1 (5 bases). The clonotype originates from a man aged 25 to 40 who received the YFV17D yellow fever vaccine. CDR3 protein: CATSPLGLDKNNEQFF. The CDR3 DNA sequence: TGTGCCACCAGTCCATTGGGGCTAGATAAAAACAATGAGCAGTTCTTC.